Below are 27 T cell receptor beta chains sequenced from a single sample in a study of blood T cells in healthy people across ages. Alongside a J-beta primer mix, a sample-barcoded 5' primer served in a second PCR lasting about 7 to 11 cycles. In TCRdb, the 5' RACE reads were re-called with MiXCR into one record per CDR3 protein. The sample lists some 880,000 distinct CDR3 sequences, approximately 35% occurring once. Sample: blood. The origin of the receptors is a man younger than 35 in good health.

A few counts support this clonotype. J is TRBJ2-7 and V is TRBV5-1; no clear D gene. From germline, CDR1 is SGHRS and CDR2 YFSETQ. The CDR3 length is 13 residues. The V end lost 0 bases, the J end lost 5 bases, and 9 bases lay between the germline ends. The CDR3 nucleotides are TGCGCCAGCAGCTTGGAGCTGAGCGACGAGCAGTACTTC. It specifies CASSLELSDEQYF.

On this clonotype itself: Germline and junction disagree at one end, which may indicate a read error. CDR3 sequence (DNA): TGTGCCAGCAGCCGGGACTTGATAGAGGCCCAGTACTTC. It codes for CASSRDLIEAQYF. This chain joins TRBV12-3 or TRBV12-4 and TRBJ2-5; tentative D call: TRBD2 (6 bases). The CDR3 contains 13 residues.

For this clonotype: This may come from a read error, since a much larger clone is one base off. The chain combines TRBV4-1 with TRBJ2-1; D gene ambiguous. V was clipped by 1 base and J by 13 bases, with 17 bases between them. This CDR3 is built from 14 residues. Germline V gene data show CDR1 as MGHRA and CDR2 as YSYEKL. CDR3 sequence reads: CASSQVDEEETQFF. DNA of the CDR3: TGCGCCAGCAGCCAAGTTGATGAGGAAGAGACCCAGTTCTTC.

The sample holds a few counts of this clonotype. This sequence joins TRBV7-9 and TRBJ1-6, with 7 positions matching TRBD1. CDR3 length equals 12 residues. Trimming removed 8 bases from V and 8 bases from J; junction bases left unmatched: 3. The germline V gene encodes CDR1 SEHNR and CDR2 FQNEAQ (reference sequence). DNA for the CDR3: TGTGCCAGCGGCACAGGGGATTCACCCCTCCACTTT. It translates to CASGTGDSPLHF.

This rearrangement joins TRBV27 to TRBJ1-2; D is unresolved. Germline-derived CDR1 and CDR2 are MNHEY and SMNVEV (reference sequence). This CDR3 is built from 14 residues. V was shortened by 3 bases and J by 4 bases, with 12 bases between the two germline ends. CDR3 DNA: TGTGCCAGCAGTTTCCTCGGTTCCGGCTATGGCTACACCTTC. This codes for CASSFLGSGYGYTF.

The chain carries TRBV5-5 and TRBJ2-1, with 9 bases identical to TRBD1. This CDR3 comprises 16 residues. Trimming at V came to 3 bases and at J to 5 bases, leaving 9 bases not matched to a gene. CDR1 and CDR2 (germline): SGHKS, YYEKEE (reference sequence). CDR3 region: CASSSYRDRANNEQFF. The CDR3 nucleotides read TGTGCCAGCAGCTCGTACCGGGACAGGGCGAACAATGAGCAGTTCTTC.

This clonotype was seen at least ten times. The chain links TRBV7-9 to TRBJ2-6, with a tentative D call TRBD2 (5 bases). This CDR3 contains 16 residues. Germline V gene data show CDR1 as SEHNR and CDR2 as FQNEAQ (reference sequence). V shed 3 bases and J shed 2 bases, with 11 bases lying between them. The CDR3 DNA reads TGTGCCAGCAGCTTCTATCTCGGGACTGGGGCCAACGTCCTGACTTTC. This translates into CASSFYLGTGANVLTF.

J is TRBJ1-4 and V is TRBV12-3 or TRBV12-4; 11 bases map to TRBD1. The CDR3 runs to 15 residues. With V trimmed by 1 base and J by 7 bases, 2 bases remained unmatched. The DNA for the CDR3 is TGTGCCAGCAGTTTAGGGACAGGGGGCAGTGAAAAACTGTTTTTT. Its translation: CASSLGTGGSEKLFF.

This clonotype was picked up a small number of times. The rearrangement uses TRBV6-5 and TRBJ1-5; D is unresolved. CDR1 and CDR2 from the germline V gene are MNHEY and SVGAGI. The CDR3 is made up of 13 amino acids. Between the trimmed V and J ends, which lost 5 bases and 4 bases, there was a span of 9 bases. This CDR3 is CASSTQINQPQHF. The CDR3 DNA follows: TGTGCCAGCAGTACTCAGATTAATCAGCCCCAGCATTTT.

V and J are TRBV10-3 and TRBJ1-1, with TRBD1 identical over 7 bases. Germline V gene lookup returns CDR1 ENHRY and CDR2 SYGVKD. The CDR3 runs 13 residues. V shed 5 bases and J 3 bases; nucleotides not matched to a gene: 3. The CDR3 coding sequence is TGTGCCATCAGTAAAGACAGGGACACTGAAGCTTTCTTT. Its translation: CAISKDRDTEAFF.

For this clonotype: This may be a read error, as it is one base from a much larger clone. This chain links TRBV5-1 with TRBJ1-1, with TRBD1 as a possible D gene (5 bases). Deletions cut 7 bases from V and 3 bases from J, with 16 bases between. The germline gives CDR1 SGHRS, CDR2 YFSETQ. The CDR3 extends over 14 amino acids. CDR3 nucleotide sequence: TGCGCCAGCGGCGCGGGAACGGGGGACACTGAAGCTTTCTTT. Translating it yields CASGAGTGDTEAFF. Looking up the rest from reference TRBV5-1 and TRBJ1-1 gives the full variable domain: KAGVTQTPRYLIKTRGQQVTLSCSPISGHRSVSWYQQTPGQGLQFLFEYFSETQRNKGNFPGRFSGRQFSNSRSEMNVSTLELGDSALYLCASGAGTGDTEAFFGQGTRLTVV.

A few counts support this clonotype. The gene calls are TRBV7-9 and TRBJ1-2, with D tentatively TRBD1 (5 bases). The CDR3 covers 15 residues. V gave up 5 bases and J gave up 1 base, with 14 bases separating them. Germline CDR1 is SEHNR and CDR2 is FQNEAQ (reference sequence). The CDR3 DNA follows: TGTGCCAGCAGCCCGCCAGCAGGGCTTAACTATGGCTACACCTTC. It translates to CASSPPAGLNYGYTF.

At least ten counts were recorded for this clonotype. The chain uses TRBV12-3 or TRBV12-4 and TRBJ1-5; D might be TRBD1 (5 bases). The CDR3 contains 14 residues. V lost 2 bases, J lost 2 bases, and 7 bases lay in between. The CDR3 here is CASSLSRGNQPQHF. In DNA form, the CDR3 reads TGTGCCAGCAGTTTATCCAGGGGCAATCAGCCCCAGCATTTT.

In this sample, this clonotype turned up a few times. The chain is built from TRBV4-3 and TRBJ1-6; tentative D call: TRBD1 (5 bases). Trimming removed 0 bases at V and 10 bases at J, with 13 bases between. CDR1 and CDR2 from the germline V gene are LGHNA and YSLEER. The CDR3 is made up of 15 amino acids. Here the CDR3 reads CASSQDVQGGSPLHF. As DNA, the CDR3 is TGCGCCAGCAGCCAAGATGTGCAGGGCGGCTCACCCCTCCACTTT.

A remark on this clonotype: Germline is not matched at one junction end, which may reflect a read error. This chain uses TRBV30 with TRBJ2-1; no clear D gene. Germline CDR1 is GTSNPN and CDR2 is SVGIG (reference sequence). CDR3 length: 15 amino acids. The DNA for the CDR3 is TGTGCCAGGAGTAAAGGTAAAGGGTTGGTGGATGAGCAGTTCTTC. Amino acid sequence: CARSKGKGLVDEQFF.

The chain recombines TRBV4-2 with TRBJ2-7; D perhaps matches TRBD2 (6 bases). CDR3 length: 14 amino acids. Germline CDR1 is LGHNA and CDR2 is YNFKEQ. Between the trimmed V and J ends, which lost 0 bases and 6 bases, there was a span of 12 bases. CDR3 in amino acids: CASSQDRASVEQYF. The CDR3 DNA sequence: TGTGCCAGCAGCCAAGATCGGGCTAGCGTCGAGCAGTACTTC.

The V and J genes are TRBV27 and TRBJ2-6; 11 bases are a match to TRBD1. The CDR3 is 18 residues long. V lost 6 bases, J lost 3 bases, and 10 bases stayed unmatched. CDR1 is MNHEY, CDR2 SMNVEV, per germline (reference sequence). CDR3 coding DNA: TGTGCCAGCAGAACGCTAGGACAGGGGGCCTATGGGGCCAACGTCCTGACTTTC. Protein: CASRTLGQGAYGANVLTF.

This chain links TRBV4-3 with TRBJ1-2; perhaps TRBD1 as D (5 bases). V lost 0 bases, J lost 8 bases, and 16 bases lay in between. The CDR3 is made up of 15 amino acids. Germline V CDR1 and CDR2: LGHNA, YSLEER. CDR3 sequence: CASSQDLEGEGGYTF. The CDR3 nucleotides read TGCGCCAGCAGCCAAGATCTCGAGGGCGAGGGGGGCTACACCTTC.

The genes are TRBV6-5 and TRBJ2-2, with D possibly TRBD2 on 5 matching bases. This CDR3 spans 14 amino acids. Trimming took 8 bases from V and 4 from J, leaving 14 bases between them. Germline CDR1 MNHEY, CDR2 SVGAGI. In nucleotides, the CDR3 is TGTGCCAGCTGGCCGGGGTCGGCCACCGGGGAGCTGTTTTTT. The encoded protein is CASWPGSATGELFF.

This clonotype has ten or more counts. This chain connects TRBV5-1 to TRBJ2-5; the D is unclear. The ends were cut back, 1 base at V and 4 bases at J, with 8 bases in the middle. This CDR3 comprises 13 residues. Germline V gene sequence: CDR1 SGHRS, CDR2 YFSETQ. The CDR3 nucleotides read TGCGCCAGCAGCTTGAGGTCGGGAGAGACCCAGTACTTC. Translated: CASSLRSGETQYF.

CDR3 in DNA: TGTGCCAGCAGCAAACTTCGGGGGCGGCGGTCACCCCTCCACTTT. Its protein product is CASSKLRGRRSPLHF. This rearrangement joins TRBV21-1 to TRBJ1-6; no DNA check was done on the table's D call, TRBD1. TRBV21-1 is flagged as a pseudogene. The CDR3 is made up of 15 amino acids.

This clonotype was observed a few times. This sequence joins TRBV7-8 and TRBJ1-2; possibly TRBD1 for D (6 bases). In germline, CDR1 is SGHVS, CDR2 FQNEAQ. CDR3 length: 15 amino acids. Trimming removed 5 bases from V and 4 bases from J, with 17 bases in between. CDR3 sequence: CASSPPGALVYGYTF. The CDR3 nucleotides read TGTGCCAGCAGCCCTCCAGGGGCCCTAGTCTATGGCTACACCTTC.

This clonotype was found many times. The CDR3 DNA is TGCGCCAGCAGCCAAGCAGAGGGAAGTGGAGGTAGCACAGATACGCAGTATTTT. Its protein product is CASSQAEGSGGSTDTQYF. V gene TRBV4-1 combines with J gene TRBJ2-3, with a weak D call TRBD2 (5 bases). Germline CDR1 MGHRA, CDR2 YSYEKL. V was clipped by 1 base and J by 0 bases, with 17 bases between them. This CDR3 spans 18 amino acids.

This chain uses TRBV6-2 or TRBV6-3 with TRBJ2-4; maybe TRBD2 (6 bases). CDR1 MNHEY and CDR2 SVGEGT come from the germline V gene. Trimming stripped 5 bases from V and 1 base from J, with 12 bases between. The CDR3 is made up of 15 amino acids. The CDR3 DNA reads as TGTGCCAGCAGTCTGTTGGGGGGTGCCAAAAACATTCAGTACTTC. Translating it yields CASSLLGGAKNIQYF.

The V and J genes are TRBV6-1 and TRBJ2-3; 7 nucleotides agree with TRBD1. CDR3 length: 15 residues. Germline V gene sequence: CDR1 MNHNS, CDR2 SASEGT. J lost 0 bases, V lost 6 bases, and 6 bases had no gene match. The DNA of the CDR3 is TGTGCCAGCAGGGGGACAGCCCCTAGCACAGATACGCAGTATTTT. Encoded protein: CASRGTAPSTDTQYF.

V and J are TRBV12-3 or TRBV12-4 and TRBJ2-7; D possibly corresponds to TRBD1 (5 bases). V dropped 11 bases and J dropped 0 bases, with 11 bases sitting between them. The CDR3 contains 12 residues. CDR3 residues: CASVGDSYEQYF. The CDR3 DNA reads TGTGCCTCAGTAGGGGACTCCTACGAGCAGTACTTC.

A word on this clonotype: An end of the junction does not agree with germline; a read error may underlie this. The chain carries TRBV7-2 and TRBJ1-1; D ambiguous. The CDR3 sequence is 17 residues long. Germline V lookup: CDR1 SGHTA, CDR2 FQGNSA. In DNA form, the CDR3 reads TGTGCCAGCGGCTTTTTGGTTCCCGGCCTCCAAGAGACTGAAGCTTTCTTT. Its protein is CASGFLVPGLQETEAFF.